This T cell receptor (beta chain) was identified during a study of blood T cells in healthy people across ages. Overall study findings and caveats: Roughly linearly, TCR beta diversity per million T cells fell as age increased.

The individuals who served as donors were healthy Caucasians living in Russia, aged about 6 to 100. On this clonotype: The antigen remains unidentified.

PCR was performed a second time for about 7 to 11 cycles using a sample-barcoded 5' primer and a J-beta primer mix. TCRdb fed the 5' RACE reads into MiXCR, producing one record per CDR3 protein. Of hundreds of thousands of distinct CDR3 sequences listed, 49% were seen once; the top ten hold under 35%. Germline V gives CDR1 SGHTA, CDR2 FQGNSA. The CDR3 spans 16 residues. Losses at the gene ends were 6 bases for V and 7 bases for J; bases not matched to a gene: 16. Sample: blood. V usage is TRBV7-2 and J usage is TRBJ2-7; 9 bases are shared with TRBD1. The sequence came from a woman aged 55-70 years in good health. This CDR3 is CASSSTGTGFPNEQYF. The CDR3 DNA reads TGTGCCAGCAGTTCTACCGGGACAGGGTTCCCTAATGAGCAGTACTTC. Together with reference TRBV7-2 and TRBJ2-7, the CDR3 gives the full variable domain: GAGVSQSPSNKVTEKGKDVELRCDPISGHTALYWYRQSLGQGLEFLIYFQGNSAPDKSGLPSDRFSAERTGGSVSTLTIQRTQQEDSAVYLCASSSTGTGFPNEQYFGPGTRLTVT.